This T cell receptor (beta chain) is from a study of blood T cells in healthy people across ages. Germline V CDR1 and CDR2: SGHKS, YYEKEE (reference sequence). This CDR3 is built from 15 residues. J lost 2 bases, V lost 3 bases, and 8 bases had no gene match. Primed by a sample-barcoded 5' primer and a J-beta primer mix, a second PCR proceeded for 7 to 11 cycles. Using its own MiXCR run on the 5' RACE reads, TCRdb lists one record per CDR3 protein. The sample lists roughly 1.6 million distinct CDR3 sequences, about 32% occurring once. The sample holds a few counts of this clonotype. The V and J genes are TRBV5-5 and TRBJ2-7, with TRBD1 matching over 7 bases. The source is a woman aged 30 to 39 in good health. Sample: blood. CDR3 in DNA: TGTGCCAGCAGCTCTTCGCAGGGGGTGACCTACGAGCAGTACTTC. As protein: CASSSSQGVTYEQYF.